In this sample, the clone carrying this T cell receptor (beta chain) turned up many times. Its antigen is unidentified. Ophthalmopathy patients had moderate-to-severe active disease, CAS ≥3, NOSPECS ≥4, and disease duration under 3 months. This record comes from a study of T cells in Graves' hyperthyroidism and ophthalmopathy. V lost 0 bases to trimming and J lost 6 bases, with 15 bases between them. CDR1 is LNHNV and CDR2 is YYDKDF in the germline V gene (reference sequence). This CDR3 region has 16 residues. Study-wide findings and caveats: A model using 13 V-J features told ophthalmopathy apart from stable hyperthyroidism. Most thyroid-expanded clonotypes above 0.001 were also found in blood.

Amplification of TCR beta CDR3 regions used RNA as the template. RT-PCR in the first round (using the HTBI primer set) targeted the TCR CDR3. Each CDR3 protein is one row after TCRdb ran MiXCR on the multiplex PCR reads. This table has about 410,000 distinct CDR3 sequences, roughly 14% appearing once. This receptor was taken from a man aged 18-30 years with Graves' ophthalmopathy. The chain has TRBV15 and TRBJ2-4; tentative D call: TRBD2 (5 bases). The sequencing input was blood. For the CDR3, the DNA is TGTGCCACCAGCAGAGAGTGGGCGAGGGAGAGAAACATTCAGTACTTC. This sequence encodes CATSREWARERNIQYF.